This T cell receptor (beta chain) was sequenced in a study of blood T cell repertoires in COVID-19. Study context: Some COVID-19 samples were acute and others convalescent; all came from the United States, Italy and Spain. PBMCs, B-cell-depleted T cells, or T cells provided the cDNA or gDNA that made up the material.

The count of this clone is one. Per the original data handling: Counts of nucleated cells, estimated from reference gene primer amplification, were obtained. The protocol was immunoSEQ multiplex PCR, while the TCRdb copy is restricted to in-frame clones and leaves out a portion. V, J and clone size were drawn from that table, and D and trimming were deduced from the DNA. The table includes 65,000 to 75,000 clones, around 85% detected once. This receptor was taken from a man aged 50 to 60 with active COVID-19. Sequences were obtained from peripheral blood.

In nucleotides, the CDR3 is TGTGCCAGCAGCTCAGCTCCCGGGACAGGGGAGTTCGTGAACACCGGGGAGCTGTTTTTT. Protein: CASSSAPGTGEFVNTGELFF. The chain has TRBV5-4 and TRBJ2-2, with 10 bases identical to TRBD1. The CDR3 consists of 20 residues. The J segment lost 1 base and the V segment lost 3 bases, leaving 15 bases of the junction unmatched. The germline gives CDR1 SGHNT, CDR2 YYREEE (reference sequence).